This entry lists 15 T cell receptor beta chains sequenced from one sample in a study of T-cell reconstitution after alpha-beta-depleted transplantation in children. The TCRbeta library was prepared with unique molecular identifiers. MiXCR, applied by TCRdb to the PCR reads, yields one record per CDR3 protein. The sample includes roughly 160,000 distinct CDR3 sequences, around 10% seen only once; the top ten take around 13%. This specimen consisted of PBMCs, obtained before TCRalphabeta/CD19-depleted stem cell transplant. The receptor source for this set is a boy between 2 and 15 years old with acute myeloid leukemia, due to receive a stem cell transplant.

This clonotype was detected many times. The chain recombines TRBV27 with TRBJ1-2; D is uncertain. Germline values: CDR1 MNHEY, CDR2 SMNVEV (reference sequence). Trimming pared 3 bases from V and 1 base from J, leaving 6 bases between. The CDR3 is 13 residues long. CDR3 sequence reads: CASSLTLNYGYTF. CDR3 in DNA: TGTGCCAGCAGTTTGACACTTAACTATGGCTACACCTTC.

This clonotype was recorded at least ten times. The chain carries TRBV29-1 and TRBJ2-1; D perhaps matches TRBD2 (5 bases). The germline V gene has CDR1 SQVTM and CDR2 ANQGSEA. This CDR3 region has 13 residues. V was pared by 4 bases and J by 3 bases, with 10 bases between. This chain's CDR3 is CSVAGSVYNEQFF. In DNA, the CDR3 is TGCAGCGTTGCGGGGTCGGTCTACAATGAGCAGTTCTTC.

This clonotype was counted at least ten times. The CDR3 coding sequence is TGCAGTGCTGACAGGGAAACCGGGACCATCTCCTACGAGCAGTACGTC. Encoded protein: CSADRETGTISYEQYV. The chain is built from TRBV20-1 and TRBJ2-7, with 7 bases aligning to TRBD1. V dropped 5 bases and J dropped 0; count of bases not matched to a gene: 13. The length of the CDR3 is 16 residues. Germline values: CDR1 DFQATT, CDR2 SNEGSKA (reference sequence).

The chain is built from TRBV30 and TRBJ1-1; maybe TRBD1 (6 bases). V lost 3 bases to trimming and J lost 1 base, with 15 bases between them. This CDR3 region has 15 residues. Germline V gene data show CDR1 as GTSNPN and CDR2 as SVGIG (reference sequence). The CDR3 protein is CAWSHPTGTNTEAFF. In DNA form, the CDR3 reads TGTGCCTGGAGCCACCCCACAGGGACGAACACTGAAGCTTTCTTT.

This clonotype has a count of ten or more. The V gene is TRBV29-1, the J gene TRBJ1-2, with D perhaps matching TRBD1 (6 bases). V lost 2 bases, J lost 3 bases, and 13 bases lay in between. From germline, CDR1 is SQVTM and CDR2 ANQGSEA. This CDR3 has 14 amino acids. The CDR3 bases are TGCAGCGTTGAAAGTGGACAGAGTCACTATGGCTACACCTTC. It yields the protein CSVESGQSHYGYTF.

The table lists this clonotype with many counts. This chain connects TRBV4-1 to TRBJ2-1; no definite D call. The V end lost 6 bases, the J end lost 9 bases, and 15 bases lay between the germline ends. The germline V gene has CDR1 MGHRA and CDR2 YSYEKL. This CDR3 region has 13 residues. As DNA, the CDR3 is TGCGCCAGCAGGAAGCGCGCTCACGGTGAGCAGTTCTTC. It codes for CASRKRAHGEQFF.

This clonotype is categorized as medium-sized (0.01 to 0.1%). The rearrangement links TRBV3-1 to TRBJ2-7; 12 bases align to TRBD2. The CDR3 length is 15 residues. CDR1 is LGHDT, CDR2 YNNKEL, per germline (reference sequence). Germline trimming cut 3 bases from V and 0 bases from J; bases unmatched to any gene: 0. The CDR3 loop reads CASSQGLAGSYEQYV. CDR3 coding DNA: TGTGCCAGCAGCCAGGGACTAGCGGGCTCCTACGAGCAGTACGTC.

This clonotype was found many times. The chain recombines TRBV3-1 with TRBJ1-1; 10 bases are shared with TRBD1. This CDR3 is built from 15 residues. Germline loops: CDR1 LGHDT, CDR2 YNNKEL (reference sequence). The junction had 8 bases not matched to a gene; V was cut back by 3 bases and J by 7 bases. This CDR3 is CASSHSPGTGDEAFF. In nucleotides, the CDR3 is TGTGCCAGCAGCCATTCGCCCGGGACAGGGGATGAAGCTTTCTTT.

This clonotype has ten or more counts. The chain recombines TRBV5-1 with TRBJ1-1; 7 nucleotides agree with TRBD1. V shed 5 bases and J 2 bases; nucleotides not matched to a gene: 6. Germline lookup yields CDR1 SGHRS and CDR2 YFSETQ. This CDR3 region has 14 residues. DNA for the CDR3: TGCGCCAGCAGACTCAACAGGGGTAACACTGAAGCTTTCTTT. Translated, it gives CASRLNRGNTEAFF.

This clonotype occurred many times. The chain has TRBV5-1 and TRBJ1-1, with TRBD1 identical over 7 bases. There are 16 residues in the CDR3. V dropped 6 bases and J dropped 0; count of bases not matched to a gene: 11. Looked up from germline, CDR1 is SGHRS and CDR2 is YFSETQ. Here the CDR3 reads CASTIQGGQLNTEAFF. The CDR3 bases are TGCGCCAGCACCATCCAGGGGGGACAGCTGAACACTGAAGCTTTCTTT.

This clonotype was counted many times. V usage is TRBV12-3 or TRBV12-4 and J usage is TRBJ2-4, with D perhaps TRBD1 (5 bases). The CDR3 loop spans 14 amino acids. V was shortened by 6 bases and J by 0 bases, with 9 bases between the two germline ends. The CDR3 loop is CASRSGLAKNIQYF. CDR3 coding DNA: TGTGCCAGCAGATCAGGGCTAGCCAAAAACATTCAGTACTTC.

This clonotype showed up many times. This chain links TRBV20-1 with TRBJ1-4; a possible D gene is TRBD1 (5 bases). Trimming shortened V by 3 bases and J by 5 bases, and 10 bases separated the two germline ends. Looked up from germline, CDR1 is DFQATT and CDR2 is SNEGSKA (reference sequence). This CDR3 is built from 13 residues. The CDR3 nucleotides read TGCAGTGCTAGGAGGGGCGGAAATGAAAAACTGTTTTTT. This gives the protein CSARRGGNEKLFF.

This clonotype came up many times. The V and J genes are TRBV21-1 and TRBJ2-7; the table's D call, TRBD1, has no DNA check behind it. TRBV21-1 is annotated as a pseudogene. There are 18 residues in the CDR3. The CDR3 DNA is TGTGCCAGCAGCAAAAATCGCCAGGACAGGGGGATTTCCTACGAGCAGTACGTC. Residues: CASSKNRQDRGISYEQYV.

This clonotype was observed many times. The chain is built from TRBV3-1 and TRBJ1-1; D is perhaps TRBD1 (5 bases). V was pared by 4 bases and J by 0 bases, with 12 bases between. The CDR3 contains 15 residues. Germline V gene lookup returns CDR1 LGHDT and CDR2 YNNKEL (reference sequence). CDR3: CASSRTGRMNTEAFF. In DNA, the CDR3 is TGTGCCAGCAGCCGGACGGGACGGATGAACACTGAAGCTTTCTTT. Supplemented by reference TRBV3-1 and TRBJ1-1, the full variable domain reads DTAVSQTPKYLVTQMGNDKSIKCEQNLGHDTMYWYKQDSKKFLKIMFSYNNKELIINETVPNRFSPKSPDKAHLNLHINSLELGDSAVYFCASSRTGRMNTEAFFGQGTRLTVV.

There are many counts of this clonotype. At one of its ends the junction is not consistent with the germline gene, which may arise from a read error. The rearrangement links TRBV5-4 to TRBJ2-1, with 8 positions matching TRBD2. The CDR3 runs 16 residues. Germline CDR1 reads SGHNT; CDR2 reads YYREEE (reference sequence). This CDR3 is CASRLGLVSSYNEQFF. The CDR3 region has the DNA TGTGCCAGCAGGTTGGGACTAGTAAGCTCCTACAATGAGCAGTTCTTC.